The 30 T cell receptor beta chains listed next were all sequenced from one sample in a study of blood T cell repertoires in COVID-19. Data came from immunoSEQ multiplex PCR; TCRdb stores just in-frame clones and leaves some out. The table has some 55,000 clones, 60% to 80% seen once. The sample was peripheral blood. The receptors shown here come from a man aged 65-85 years with active or convalescent COVID-19.

The CDR3 here is CASSFVGQGDTGELFF. Here the CDR3 DNA reads TGTGCCAGCAGTTTCGTTGGACAAGGGGACACCGGGGAGCTGTTTTTT. The gene calls are TRBV28 and TRBJ2-2, with D maybe TRBD1 (5 bases). The CDR3 extends over 16 amino acids. In germline, CDR1 is MDHEN, CDR2 SYDVKM. Trimming took off 3 bases at V and 3 bases at J, with 14 bases between the two ends.

This CDR3 is CASSPYRDRGNSPLHF. The CDR3 coding sequence is TGTGCCAGCTCACCCTACCGGGACAGGGGGAACTCACCCCTCCACTTT. The chain uses TRBV18 and TRBJ1-6, with 11 positions matching TRBD1. The CDR3 contains 16 residues. Germline assignment: CDR1 KGHSH and CDR2 LQKENI. The junction had 8 bases not matched to a gene; V was cut back by 3 bases and J by 10 bases.

The CDR3 is CASSPRQGGSYNEQFF. CDR3 nucleotides: TGTGCCAGCAGTCCCCGACAGGGCGGGTCCTACAATGAGCAGTTCTTC. The chain has TRBV2 and TRBJ2-1, with 7 bases aligning to TRBD1. V was clipped by 5 bases and J by 1 base; unmatched bases: 8. Germline lookup yields CDR1 SNHLY and CDR2 FYNNEI. The CDR3 sequence is 16 residues long.

V usage is TRBV6-2 or TRBV6-3 and J usage is TRBJ2-7; TRBD2 matches at 7 bases. CDR3 length: 15 amino acids. CDR1 is MNHEY and CDR2 is SVGEGT in the germline V gene. The junction had 10 bases not matched to a gene; V was cut back by 2 bases and J by 6 bases. Written as DNA, the CDR3 is TGTGCCAGCAGTTACCCCCGGGGTAGCGGGCTCGAGCAGTACTTC. Protein product: CASSYPRGSGLEQYF.

This clone appeared once. The rearrangement links TRBV18 to TRBJ1-4; 11 nucleotides align to TRBD1. In germline, CDR1 is KGHSH, CDR2 LQKENI. This CDR3 region has 14 residues. Trimming cost V 2 bases and J 7 bases; bases outside gene matches: 0. CDR3 sequence (DNA): TGTGCCAGCTCACCAGGGACAGGGGGTGAAAAACTGTTTTTT. The encoded protein is CASSPGTGGEKLFF.

This clone was recorded only once. This sequence joins TRBV10-3 and TRBJ2-2; 9 nucleotides line up with TRBD2. J gave up 3 bases and V 4 bases, and 3 bases lay outside the gene matches. Germline V CDR1 and CDR2: ENHRY, SYGVKD. The CDR3 consists of 15 residues. The CDR3 DNA follows: TGTGCCATCAGTGTAGCGGGGGATCACACCGGGGAGCTGTTTTTT. Translation gives CAISVAGDHTGELFF.

The chain has TRBV15 and TRBJ2-5, with a possible D match to TRBD2 (5 bases). The CDR3 has 13 amino acids. The V end was cut by 7 bases, the J end by 4 bases, with 13 bases between. Germline V gives CDR1 LNHNV, CDR2 YYDKDF (reference sequence). CDR3 residues: CATTGRVAETQYF. CDR3 nucleotides: TGTGCCACCACCGGGCGGGTCGCAGAGACCCAGTACTTC.

The CDR3 here is CAWTHRGTVNTEAFF. The DNA for the CDR3 is TGTGCCTGGACCCACCGTGGGACAGTGAACACTGAAGCTTTCTTT. This rearrangement joins TRBV30 to TRBJ1-1; 7 bases fit TRBD1. Germline V gene data show CDR1 as GTSNPN and CDR2 as SVGIG (reference sequence). V was pared by 4 bases and J by 0 bases, with 8 bases of the junction left unmatched. The CDR3 is 15 residues long.

V is TRBV7-9 and J is TRBJ1-6; D unresolved. Looked up from germline, CDR1 is SEHNR and CDR2 is FQNEAQ (reference sequence). CDR3 size: 14 residues. V shed 5 bases and J shed 14 bases, with 19 bases lying between them. The CDR3 spells CASSPPVPLTALHF. The CDR3, as DNA: TGTGCCAGCAGCCCCCCGGTACCCCTTACCGCCCTCCACTTT.

The J gene is TRBJ2-7, the V gene TRBV6-5; 8 bases line up with TRBD2. Losses at the gene ends were 8 bases for V and 2 bases for J; bases not matched to a gene: 5. The CDR3 loop spans 13 amino acids. Germline V gene lookup returns CDR1 MNHEY and CDR2 SVGAGI. The CDR3 region is CASGRGGPYEQYF. DNA for the CDR3: TGTGCCAGCGGACGGGGGGGGCCCTACGAGCAGTACTTC.

The V call is TRBV5-4, the J call TRBJ1-1; a possible D gene is TRBD1 (6 bases). CDR3 length equals 15 residues. V lost 4 bases and J 2 bases, leaving 15 bases between the germline ends. The germline CDR1 and CDR2 sequences are SGHNT and YYREEE (reference sequence). The CDR3 protein is CASSQGPAVNTEAFF. CDR3 DNA sequence: TGTGCCAGCAGCCAGGGGCCAGCAGTCAACACTGAAGCTTTCTTT. Based on the CDR3 plus reference TRBV5-4 and TRBJ1-1, the full variable domain is ETGVTQSPTHLIKTRGQQVTLRCSSQSGHNTVSWYQQALGQGPQFIFQYYREEENGRGNFPPRFSGLQFPNYSSELNVNALELDDSALYLCASSQGPAVNTEAFFGQGTRLTVV.

The chain couples TRBV5-1 to TRBJ2-5, with TRBD2 identical over 7 bases. In germline, CDR1 is SGHRS, CDR2 YFSETQ. V was clipped by 0 bases and J by 3 bases; unmatched bases: 8. CDR3 size: 16 residues. CDR3 sequence reads: CASSLALGSGEETQYF. The DNA for the CDR3 is TGCGCCAGCAGCTTGGCTCTAGGGAGCGGGGAAGAGACCCAGTACTTC.

V usage is TRBV18 and J usage is TRBJ2-3; D is uncertain. V lost 3 bases and J lost 0, with 10 bases in between. The length of the CDR3 is 15 residues. Germline V gene data show CDR1 as KGHSH and CDR2 as LQKENI. CDR3 region: CASSPRQPSTDTQYF. The CDR3 DNA is TGTGCCAGCTCACCGAGGCAGCCTAGCACAGATACGCAGTATTTT.

The V call is TRBV11-3, the J call TRBJ2-1; TRBD1 aligns across 9 bases. This CDR3 has 16 residues. Trimming cost V 1 base and J 5 bases; bases outside gene matches: 6. The germline CDR1 and CDR2 sequences are SGHNT and YENEEA. The CDR3 nucleotides are TGTGCCAGCAGCTTAGGCGGGACAGGGCGAGACAATGAGCAGTTCTTC. This codes for CASSLGGTGRDNEQFF.

This clone was detected only a few times. The chain is built from TRBV7-6 and TRBJ2-2; a possible D gene is TRBD1 (6 bases). Germline V lookup: CDR1 SGHVS, CDR2 FNYEAQ. The ends were cut back, 2 bases at V and 4 bases at J, with 14 bases in the middle. The CDR3 covers 16 residues. The CDR3 loop reads CASSLFDRLGTGELFF. The CDR3, as DNA: TGTGCCAGCAGCTTATTCGACAGGCTCGGCACCGGGGAGCTGTTTTTT.

This chain uses TRBV7-2 with TRBJ2-7; D is uncertain. The CDR3 spans 15 residues. With 3 bases removed from V and 4 bases from J, the gap between germline ends came to 16 bases. CDR1 and CDR2 from the germline V gene are SGHTA and FQGNSA. The CDR3 spells CASSFGAVALYEQYF. DNA of the CDR3: TGTGCCAGCAGCTTTGGCGCGGTAGCACTTTACGAGCAGTACTTC.

This chain connects TRBV21-1 to TRBJ1-1; TRBD1 was called by the table and not checked on the DNA. TRBV21-1 is assigned pseudogene status. The CDR3 runs 13 residues. This CDR3 is CASEGHLNTEAFF. CDR3 sequence (DNA): TGTGCCAGCGAGGGACACCTGAACACTGAAGCTTTCTTT.

V and J are TRBV6-5 and TRBJ2-1; the match to TRBD1 covers 8 bases. J gave up 5 bases and V 7 bases, and 7 bases lay outside the gene matches. Looked up from germline, CDR1 is MNHEY and CDR2 is SVGAGI. CDR3 size: 14 residues. DNA of the CDR3: TGTGCCAGCACTAAACAGGGGGAACACAATGAGCAGTTCTTC. Translating it yields CASTKQGEHNEQFF.

In the case of this clone: Other DNA sequences of this sample code for an identical CDR3. The chain has TRBV18 and TRBJ2-2; 8 nucleotides align to TRBD1. V was pared by 3 bases and J by 3 bases, with 3 bases of the junction left unmatched. CDR3 size: 15 residues. Germline-derived CDR1 and CDR2 are KGHSH and LQKENI. In nucleotides, the CDR3 is TGTGCCAGCTCACCTCTGACAGGGGACACCGGGGAGCTGTTTTTT. The encoded protein is CASSPLTGDTGELFF.

V usage is TRBV9 and J usage is TRBJ2-2, with 9 bases that match TRBD2. This CDR3 comprises 20 residues. The trim removed 1 base at V and 4 bases at J, leaving 17 bases unmatched. CDR1 is SGDLS and CDR2 is YYNGEE in the germline V gene. The CDR3 DNA sequence: TGTGCCAGCAGCGTAATCCACTCTATAGCGGGAGACTCCTCCACCGGGGAGCTGTTTTTT. It translates to CASSVIHSIAGDSSTGELFF.

The V gene is TRBV6-5, the J gene TRBJ1-2; maybe TRBD1 (5 bases). Trimming pared 4 bases from V and 4 bases from J, leaving 7 bases between. CDR1 is MNHEY, CDR2 SVGAGI, per germline. The CDR3 is 12 amino acids. In nucleotides, the CDR3 is TGTGCCAGCAGTTCCGACAGCTATGGCTACACCTTC. Translation: CASSSDSYGYTF.

This clone occurred a few times. The chain has TRBV2 and TRBJ2-7; 10 nucleotides agree with TRBD2. The germline V gene has CDR1 SNHLY and CDR2 FYNNEI. Trimming at V came to 9 bases and at J to 3 bases, leaving 5 bases not matched to a gene. CDR3 length: 13 amino acids. CDR3 protein: CASTSGESYEQYF. The CDR3 DNA sequence: TGTGCCAGTACTAGCGGGGAGAGCTACGAGCAGTACTTC.

The rearrangement uses TRBV5-1 and TRBJ1-3, with 9 bases that match TRBD1. The trim removed 2 bases at V and 6 bases at J, leaving 9 bases unmatched. The CDR3 totals 16 residues. Germline V gene lookup returns CDR1 SGHRS and CDR2 YFSETQ. CDR3 sequence (DNA): TGCGCCAGCAGCTTAACAGGGGGCCCAATGGCAAACACCATATATTTT. Amino acid sequence: CASSLTGGPMANTIYF.

The chain carries TRBV7-2 and TRBJ2-3; TRBD2 might be the D (7 bases). The germline V gene encodes CDR1 SGHTA and CDR2 FQGNSA. This CDR3 spans 17 amino acids. V lost 1 base to trimming and J lost 3 bases, with 17 bases between them. Here the CDR3 reads CASSLGGRGRRTDTQYF. For the CDR3, the DNA is TGTGCCAGCAGCTTAGGTGGGCGGGGGCGCAGGACAGATACGCAGTATTTT.

This chain links TRBV7-2 with TRBJ2-4; D not certain. Between the trimmed V and J ends, which lost 1 base and 0 bases, there was a span of 7 bases. The germline V gene has CDR1 SGHTA and CDR2 FQGNSA. The CDR3 covers 15 residues. The CDR3, as DNA: TGTGCCAGCAGCTTAGGAGGCCTAGCCAAAAACATTCAGTACTTC. Translating it yields CASSLGGLAKNIQYF.

The chain carries TRBV29-1 and TRBJ1-1; perhaps TRBD1 as D (5 bases). The V end lost 0 bases, the J end lost 7 bases, and 21 bases lay between the germline ends. The germline V gene encodes CDR1 SQVTM and CDR2 ANQGSEA. The length of the CDR3 is 16 residues. In DNA, the CDR3 is TGCAGCGTTGAAGATGGGGCCCCTATAGGGGCAGGTGAAGCTTTCTTT. It codes for CSVEDGAPIGAGEAFF.

This clone appeared once. The V and J genes are TRBV4-1 and TRBJ2-5, with D possibly matching TRBD2 (5 bases). In germline, CDR1 is MGHRA, CDR2 YSYEKL. V was trimmed by 3 bases and J by 5 bases, leaving 16 bases between them. CDR3 length equals 15 residues. As DNA, the CDR3 is TGCGCCAGCAGCCACCAACTAGGAAGGGCGGAGACCCAGTACTTC. Its protein is CASSHQLGRAETQYF.

The chain joins TRBV5-1 to TRBJ1-5, with TRBD1 identical over 8 bases. Per germline, CDR1 SGHRS and CDR2 YFSETQ. The CDR3 is 13 residues long. The junction had 4 bases not matched to a gene; V was cut back by 4 bases and J by 7 bases. The DNA of the CDR3 is TGCGCCAGCAGCGAAACAGGGGGACAGCCCCAGCATTTT. Protein sequence: CASSETGGQPQHF.

This clone has only a few counts. The rearrangement joins TRBV27 to TRBJ1-1, with 8 bases lining up with TRBD1. The junction had 10 bases not matched to a gene; V was cut back by 6 bases and J by 1 base. Germline lookup yields CDR1 MNHEY and CDR2 SMNVEV (reference sequence). The CDR3 has 16 amino acids. The CDR3 here is CASSRGQADKNTEAFF. In DNA form, the CDR3 reads TGTGCCAGCAGCCGGGGACAGGCGGATAAGAACACTGAAGCTTTCTTT.

The chain joins TRBV19 to TRBJ1-1; 8 positions agree with TRBD1. Germline-derived CDR1 and CDR2 are LNHDA and SQIVND (reference sequence). V lost 5 bases, J lost 11 bases, and 10 bases stayed unmatched. The CDR3 is 13 residues long. The CDR3 DNA follows: TGTGCCAGTAGTCCGGGACAGGTGTATGTTGCTTTCTTT. This translates into CASSPGQVYVAFF.